This T cell receptor (beta chain) was sequenced in a study of T cells in Graves' hyperthyroidism and ophthalmopathy. Notes on the study in general: Ophthalmopathy was model-predicted a median roughly 6.5 months pre-onset. Among clonotypes expanded in thyroid above 0.001, most were also found in blood.

Germline V lookup: CDR1 SGHAT, CDR2 FQNNGV. The CDR3 sequence is 15 residues long. Germline trimming cut 5 bases from V and 1 base from J; bases unmatched to any gene: 5. Researchers took RNA transcripts and amplified the TCR beta CDR3 regions from them. Carried out on the TCR CDR3, a first-round RT-PCR used the HTBI primer set. TCRdb re-called the multiplex PCR reads through MiXCR, storing one row per CDR3 protein. The sample has about 370,000 distinct CDR3 sequences; 15% are singletons. This clonotype showed up many times. Its matching antigen is unknown. Exclusion followed for patients with uncontrolled infection, other autoimmune disease, pregnancy or lactation. Clinical symptoms, serum thyroxine, TRAb, thyroid ultrasound and orbital computed tomography informed diagnoses.

The clonotype comes from an older woman with Graves' ophthalmopathy. The chain joins TRBV11-2 to TRBJ2-1; 7 nucleotides agree with TRBD1. The specimen was blood. Here the CDR3 reads CASSPLQGSYNEQFF. In DNA form, the CDR3 reads TGTGCCAGCAGCCCCCTACAGGGGTCCTACAATGAGCAGTTCTTC. Full variable domain (missing parts from reference TRBV11-2 and TRBJ2-1): EAGVAQSPRYKIIEKRQSVAFWCNPISGHATLYWYQQILGQGPKLLIQFQNNGVVDDSQLPKDRFSAERLKGVDSTLKIQPAKLEDSAVYLCASSPLQGSYNEQFFGPGTRLTVL.